This T cell receptor beta chain was captured in a study of blood T cell repertoires in COVID-19. Study at large: The study drew acute and convalescent COVID-19 samples from the United States, Italy and Spain. In each case, the material was cDNA or gDNA derived from T cells, B-cell-depleted T cells, or PBMCs.

V lost 4 bases and J lost 3, with 10 bases in between. This CDR3 spans 14 amino acids. Germline V lookup: CDR1 LGHDT, CDR2 YNNKEL (reference sequence). Data came from immunoSEQ multiplex PCR; TCRdb stores just in-frame clones and leaves some out. The sample records approximately 92,000 clones, 82% being singletons. The rearrangement links TRBV3-1 (or the pseudogene TRBV3-2) to TRBJ1-5, with TRBD1 as a possible D gene (5 bases). The source material was peripheral blood. The sequence was collected from an elderly man with acute or convalescent COVID-19. CDR3 in DNA: TGTGCCAGCAGCCCCGACAGCTACAATCAGCCCCAGCATTTT. Translated, it gives CASSPDSYNQPQHF.